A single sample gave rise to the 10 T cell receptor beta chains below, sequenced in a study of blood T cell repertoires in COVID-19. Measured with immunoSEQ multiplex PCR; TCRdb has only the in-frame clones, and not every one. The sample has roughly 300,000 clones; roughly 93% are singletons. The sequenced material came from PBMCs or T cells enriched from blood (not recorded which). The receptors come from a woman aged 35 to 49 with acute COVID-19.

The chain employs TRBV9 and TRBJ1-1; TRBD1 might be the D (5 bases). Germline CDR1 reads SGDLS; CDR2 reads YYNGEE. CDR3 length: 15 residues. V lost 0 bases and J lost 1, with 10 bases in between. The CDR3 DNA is TGTGCCAGCAGCGTAGGGGGGGAAACGAACACTGAAGCTTTCTTT. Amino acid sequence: CASSVGGETNTEAFF. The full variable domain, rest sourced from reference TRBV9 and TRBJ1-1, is DSGVTQTPKHLITATGQRVTLRCSPRSGDLSVYWYQQSLDQGLQFLIQYYNGEERAKGNILERFSAQQFPDLHSELNLSSLELGDSALYFCASSVGGETNTEAFFGQGTRLTVV.

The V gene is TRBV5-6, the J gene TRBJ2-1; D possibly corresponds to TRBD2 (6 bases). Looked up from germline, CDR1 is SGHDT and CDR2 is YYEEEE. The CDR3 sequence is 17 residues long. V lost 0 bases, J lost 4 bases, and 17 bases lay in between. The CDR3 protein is CASSLAGASVTYNEQFF. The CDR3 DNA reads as TGTGCCAGCAGCTTGGCCGGGGCTAGCGTGACTTACAATGAGCAGTTCTTC.

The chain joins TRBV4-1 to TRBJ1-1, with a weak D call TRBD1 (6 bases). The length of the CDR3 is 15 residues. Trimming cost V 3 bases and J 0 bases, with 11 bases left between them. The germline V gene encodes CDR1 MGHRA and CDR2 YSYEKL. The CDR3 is CASSHTDRLNTEAFF. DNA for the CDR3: TGCGCCAGCAGCCACACCGACAGGCTGAACACTGAAGCTTTCTTT.

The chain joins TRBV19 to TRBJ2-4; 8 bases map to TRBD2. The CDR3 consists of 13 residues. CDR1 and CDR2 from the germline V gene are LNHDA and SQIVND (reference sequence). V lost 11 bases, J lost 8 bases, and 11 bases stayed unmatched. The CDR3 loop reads CASKPGGADIQYF. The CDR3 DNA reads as TGTGCCTCTAAGCCGGGGGGGGCGGACATTCAGTACTTC.

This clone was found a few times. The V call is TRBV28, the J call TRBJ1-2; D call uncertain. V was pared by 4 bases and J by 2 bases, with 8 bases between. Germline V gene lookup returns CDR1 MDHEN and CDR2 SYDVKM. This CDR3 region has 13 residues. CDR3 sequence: CASSSHSNYGYTF. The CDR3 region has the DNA TGTGCCAGCAGTTCGCACAGCAACTATGGCTACACCTTC.

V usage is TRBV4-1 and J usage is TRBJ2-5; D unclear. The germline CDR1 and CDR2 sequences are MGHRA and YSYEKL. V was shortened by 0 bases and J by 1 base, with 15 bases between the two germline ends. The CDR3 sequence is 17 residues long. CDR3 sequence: CASSQDPGMQIQETQYF. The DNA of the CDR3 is TGCGCCAGCAGCCAAGATCCAGGTATGCAGATCCAAGAGACCCAGTACTTC.

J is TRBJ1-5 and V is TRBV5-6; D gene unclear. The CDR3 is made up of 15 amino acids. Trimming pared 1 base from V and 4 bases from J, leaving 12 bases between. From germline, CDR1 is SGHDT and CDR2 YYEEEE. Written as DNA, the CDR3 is TGTGCCAGCAGCTTGTATCGGCAGAGGAATCAGCCCCAGCATTTT. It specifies CASSLYRQRNQPQHF.

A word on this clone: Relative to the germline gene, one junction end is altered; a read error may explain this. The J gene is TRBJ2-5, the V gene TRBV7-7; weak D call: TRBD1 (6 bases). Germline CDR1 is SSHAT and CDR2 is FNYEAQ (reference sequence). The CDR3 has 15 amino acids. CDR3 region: CASSYRDNGQETQYF. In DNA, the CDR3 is TGTGCTAGCAGCTACCGGGACAACGGCCAAGAGACCCAGTACTTC.

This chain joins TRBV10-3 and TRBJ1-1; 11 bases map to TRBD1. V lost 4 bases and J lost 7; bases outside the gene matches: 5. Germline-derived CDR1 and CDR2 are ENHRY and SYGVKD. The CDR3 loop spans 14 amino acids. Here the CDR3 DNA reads TGTGCCATCAGTGGGACAGGGGGCGCGGGTGAAGCTTTCTTT. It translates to CAISGTGGAGEAFF.

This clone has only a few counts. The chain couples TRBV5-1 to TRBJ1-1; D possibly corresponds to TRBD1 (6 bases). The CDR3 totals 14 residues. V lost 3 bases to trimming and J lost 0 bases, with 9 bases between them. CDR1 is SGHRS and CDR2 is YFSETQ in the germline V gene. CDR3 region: CASSSGVLNTEAFF. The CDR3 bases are TGCGCCAGCAGCTCAGGGGTTCTGAACACTGAAGCTTTCTTT.